What follows describes a single T cell receptor (beta chain). Its matching antigen is unknown. The data are from a study of T cells in Graves' hyperthyroidism and ophthalmopathy. Study findings and constraints: Ophthalmopathy and stable hyperthyroidism were told apart by a 13 V-J model.

CDR1 and CDR2 (germline): SGHNT, YENEEA. V lost 6 bases and J lost 0, with 12 bases in between. The CDR3 is made up of 14 amino acids. Thyroid ultrasound, orbital computed tomography, clinical symptoms, and serum thyroxine and TRAb underpinned diagnoses. RNA transcripts gave rise to amplified TCR beta CDR3 regions. The TCR CDR3 was amplified in a first-round RT-PCR using the HTBI primer set. TCRdb re-derived calls from the multiplex PCR reads in MiXCR, one entry per CDR3 protein. The sample has about 270,000 distinct CDR3 sequences, less than 30% seen once. Material: blood. The rearrangement links TRBV11-3 to TRBJ2-7; no firm D call. This TCR was recovered from a man aged 35 to 55 with Graves' hyperthyroidism that later progressed to Graves' ophthalmopathy. The CDR3 coding sequence is TGTGCCAGCAGAGCCGGCCCCTACTCCTACGAGCAGTACTTC. The encoded protein is CASRAGPYSYEQYF.